This TCR beta chain was captured by sequencing in a study of CXCR3-negative and CXCR3-positive naive CD8 T cells. 5' RACE that incorporated UMI labels was used to prepare the TRB cDNA libraries. Each CDR3 protein gets one entry in TCRdb, which reprocessed the 5' RACE reads and gives no DNA. The sample totals around 7,500 distinct CDR3 sequences. Comment on this clonotype: The antigen is undetermined.

Broader study findings: Higher TRB CDR3 hydrophobicity marked CXCR3-positive naive cells relative to CXCR3-negative naive cells. Diversity ran similarly high across both naive subsets but far lower in memory CD8+ cells. Unlike memory cells, which differed, naive CXCR3-negative and CXCR3-positive cells had similar TRBV-TRBJ usage.

CDR1 is SGHDN, CDR2 FVKESK, per germline. The CDR3 spans 22 residues. 250,000 to 350,000 cells per CD8+ T cell subset were flow-sorted in triplicate. The sequencing sample was made of naive CXCR3+ CD8+ T cells from blood. Subset meaning: CD45RO-CCR7+CD27+CD95- naive CD8+ T cells expressing CXCR3 (TNR3+). The rearrangement links TRBV14 to TRBJ2-7; TCRdb names TRBD1, which stays unverified in the absence of DNA. This TCR was sampled from a human donor in good health. Some clones in this sample may be carry-over from other donors' samples. Here the CDR3 reads CASSQEWREGQGTLFSDYEQYF.